Presented here are 32 T cell receptor beta chains from one specimen sequenced in a study of cytotoxic CD8 clonotypes in ibrutinib-treated CLL. Only in-frame clones appear in the TCRdb table, and some are missing; sequencing was by immunoSEQ multiplex PCR. Of fewer than 90,000 clones detected, around 84% appear once; the ten largest clones hold 5.4%. Sequences were derived from PBMCs, sampled before ibrutinib treatment. These receptors were obtained from a human donor with chronic lymphocytic leukemia.

The gene calls are TRBV27 and TRBJ1-5, with D perhaps matching TRBD1 (6 bases). The CDR3 covers 14 residues. Trimming removed 3 bases from V and 7 bases from J, with 13 bases in between. The germline V gene has CDR1 MNHEY and CDR2 SMNVEV (reference sequence). The CDR3 DNA is TGTGCCAGCAGTTTTTCAGGGGAGGTCCAGCCCCAGCATTTT. Residues: CASSFSGEVQPQHF.

The chain combines TRBV9 with TRBJ2-5; TRBD1 matches 9 bases. Trimming at V came to 4 bases and at J to 1 base, leaving 5 bases not matched to a gene. The CDR3 has 15 residues. Germline V lookup: CDR1 SGDLS, CDR2 YYNGEE. In DNA, the CDR3 is TGTGCCAGCAGCCCCCGACAGGGGGTCCAAGAGACCCAGTACTTC. The encoded protein is CASSPRQGVQETQYF.

The chain recombines TRBV9 with TRBJ2-7; D is unresolved. Trimming took 0 bases from V and 7 from J, leaving 11 bases between them. Germline CDR1 reads SGDLS; CDR2 reads YYNGEE. The CDR3 runs to 13 residues. The CDR3 DNA reads as TGTGCCAGCAGCGTAGGACCCCTCTGGGAGCAGTACTTC. Translating gives CASSVGPLWEQYF.

The chain employs TRBV6-5 and TRBJ2-1; D is unresolved. CDR3 length: 14 residues. The germline V and J ends were trimmed by 2 bases and 0 bases, with 5 bases remaining between them. Germline loops: CDR1 MNHEY, CDR2 SVGAGI. This CDR3 is CASSYRSSYNEQFF. The CDR3 DNA follows: TGTGCCAGCAGTTACCGTAGCTCCTACAATGAGCAGTTCTTC.

This clone has just a few counts. This chain links TRBV11-3 with TRBJ2-7; perhaps TRBD1 as D (5 bases). CDR1 is SGHNT and CDR2 is YENEEA in the germline V gene. CDR3 length: 15 residues. V was shortened by 5 bases and J by 0 bases, with 14 bases between the two germline ends. This CDR3 is CASSHLMGPSYEQYF. The CDR3, as DNA: TGTGCCAGCAGCCACCTGATGGGGCCCTCCTACGAGCAGTACTTC.

This clone was recorded only once. The V call is TRBV7-2, the J call TRBJ2-5, with D tentatively TRBD1 (5 bases). The CDR3 has 15 residues. CDR1 SGHTA and CDR2 FQGNSA come from the germline V gene. V lost 2 bases to trimming and J lost 4 bases, with 14 bases between them. CDR3 DNA sequence: TGTGCCAGCAGCTTATGGCAGGGATCAGGAGAGACCCAGTACTTC. Translated, it gives CASSLWQGSGETQYF.

With regard to this clone: Germline is not matched at one junction end, which may reflect a read error. The rearrangement joins TRBV5-8 to TRBJ2-7; TRBD1 might be the D (7 bases). The CDR3 totals 12 residues. CDR1 is SGHTS, CDR2 YDEGEE, per germline. The CDR3: CASSRGGGGIAF. In nucleotides, the CDR3 is TGTGCCAGCAGCCGAGGAGGAGGGGGCATCGCCTTC.

The rearrangement joins TRBV7-9 to TRBJ1-1; weak D call: TRBD1 (6 bases). The CDR3 spans 14 residues. Germline CDR1 reads SEHNR; CDR2 reads FQNEAQ (reference sequence). V was cut by 5 bases and J by 2 bases, with 12 bases left in between. The CDR3 sequence: CASSAGTLNTEAFF. CDR3 DNA sequence: TGTGCCAGCAGCGCCGGGACACTAAACACTGAAGCTTTCTTT.

V and J are TRBV27 and TRBJ2-2, with TRBD2 identical over 8 bases. The CDR3 spans 15 residues. Germline CDR1 and CDR2: MNHEY and SMNVEV (reference sequence). V lost 1 base and J lost 7; bases outside the gene matches: 5. The CDR3 protein is CASSLWVAGSGELFF. As DNA, the CDR3 is TGTGCCAGCAGTTTATGGGTAGCGGGGAGCGGGGAGCTGTTTTTT.

The chain uses TRBV2 and TRBJ1-2, with D unresolved. CDR1 and CDR2 from the germline V gene are SNHLY and FYNNEI. The length of the CDR3 is 12 residues. V was clipped by 0 bases and J by 4 bases, with 3 bases between them. The CDR3 sequence: CASSEARYGYTF. The CDR3 nucleotides are TGTGCCAGCAGTGAAGCTCGCTATGGCTACACCTTC. The complete variable domain, with remaining parts taken from reference TRBV2 and TRBJ1-2, reads EPEVTQTPSHQVTQMGQEVILRCVPISNHLYFYWYRQILGQKVEFLVSFYNNEISEKSEIFDDQFSVERPDGSNFTLKIRSTKLEDSAMYFCASSEARYGYTFGSGTRLTVV.

The chain combines TRBV18 with TRBJ2-7; 7 nucleotides align to TRBD1. V dropped 3 bases and J dropped 6; count of bases not matched to a gene: 8. The V gene's germline CDR1 is KGHSH and CDR2 LQKENI. This CDR3 comprises 14 residues. The DNA of the CDR3 is TGTGCCAGCTCACCTGCCCAAGGGGGCGGCGAGCAGTACTTC. It is translated as CASSPAQGGGEQYF.

This clone was detected once. The V call is TRBV27, the J call TRBJ2-3, with D hard to call. Trimming took off 2 bases at V and 6 bases at J, with 15 bases between the two ends. Looked up from germline, CDR1 is MNHEY and CDR2 is SMNVEV (reference sequence). There are 15 residues in the CDR3. This CDR3 reads CASSLGAPGVDTQYF. The CDR3 DNA reads TGTGCCAGCAGTTTAGGAGCTCCTGGGGTGGATACGCAGTATTTT.

The rearrangement links TRBV19 to TRBJ2-5, with TRBD1 matching over 9 bases. From germline, CDR1 is LNHDA and CDR2 SQIVND (reference sequence). J lost 4 bases, V lost 4 bases, and 7 bases had no gene match. CDR3 length: 15 residues. As DNA, the CDR3 is TGTGCCAGTAGTAGACGACAGGGGGTTGGAGAGACCCAGTACTTC. It is translated as CASSRRQGVGETQYF.

This clone was observed a single time. This rearrangement joins TRBV5-1 to TRBJ1-1; TRBD1 matches 10 bases. This CDR3 is built from 16 residues. Trimming cost V 4 bases and J 1 base; bases outside gene matches: 7. The germline V gene has CDR1 SGHRS and CDR2 YFSETQ. As DNA, the CDR3 is TGCGCCAGCAGCACGGAGGGACAGGGGTCGAACACTGAAGCTTTCTTT. Protein sequence: CASSTEGQGSNTEAFF.

The V call is TRBV4-2, the J call TRBJ2-5; 7 bases map to TRBD2. The CDR3 consists of 17 residues. Germline loops: CDR1 LGHNA, CDR2 YNFKEQ. The junction had 10 bases not matched to a gene; V was cut back by 1 base and J by 2 bases. CDR3 residues: CASSQGGVAGLQETQYF. The CDR3 nucleotides are TGTGCCAGCAGCCAAGGTGGAGTAGCGGGCCTTCAAGAGACCCAGTACTTC.

This clone came up a few times. The chain combines TRBV28 with TRBJ1-2, with unresolved D. Deletions cut 6 bases from V and 3 bases from J, with 11 bases between. In germline, CDR1 is MDHEN, CDR2 SYDVKM. The CDR3 contains 13 residues. CDR3 in DNA: TGTGCCAGCAGAGTGAGGACTGACTATGGCTACACCTTC. It encodes CASRVRTDYGYTF.

The chain combines TRBV19 with TRBJ1-5; D might be TRBD1 (5 bases). The CDR3 extends over 15 amino acids. Trimming took 8 bases from V and 5 from J, leaving 19 bases between them. Germline values: CDR1 LNHDA, CDR2 SQIVND (reference sequence). CDR3 coding DNA: TGTGCCAGTGGAAGCCTAGACAGCGAATATCAGCCCCAGCATTTT. This sequence encodes CASGSLDSEYQPQHF.

V is TRBV28 and J is TRBJ1-5; TRBD1 might be the D (6 bases). The V gene lost 1 base and the J gene lost 0 bases, with 13 bases spanning the gap. CDR1 and CDR2 from the germline V gene are MDHEN and SYDVKM. The CDR3 runs to 17 residues. The CDR3 region has the DNA TGTGCCAGCAGTTTATCTGGGACAATGTATAGCAATCAGCCCCAGCATTTT. Amino acids: CASSLSGTMYSNQPQHF. Full variable domain (remainder filled in from reference TRBV28 and TRBJ1-5): DVKVTQSSRYLVKRTGEKVFLECVQDMDHENMFWYRQDPGLGLRLIYFSYDVKMKEKGDIPEGYSVSREKKERFSLILESASTNQTSMYLCASSLSGTMYSNQPQHFGDGTRLSIL.

The chain uses TRBV6-5 and TRBJ2-7; TRBD2 matches at 12 bases. The length of the CDR3 is 14 residues. J lost 5 bases, V lost 7 bases, and 6 bases had no gene match. Germline V gives CDR1 MNHEY, CDR2 SVGAGI. CDR3 amino acids: CASTPGLAGDEQYF. Written as DNA, the CDR3 is TGTGCCAGCACTCCGGGACTAGCGGGCGACGAGCAGTACTTC.

The rearrangement joins TRBV5-1 to TRBJ2-1; D not resolved. The CDR3 is made up of 12 amino acids. The V end was cut by 1 base, the J end by 6 bases, with 5 bases between. Germline V CDR1 and CDR2: SGHRS, YFSETQ. CDR3 in amino acids: CASSLPFNEQFF. DNA of the CDR3: TGCGCCAGCAGCTTGCCTTTCAATGAGCAGTTCTTC.

This clone was recorded a few times. The genes are TRBV15 and TRBJ2-7; the D is unclear. The ends were cut back, 4 bases at V and 3 bases at J, with 13 bases in the middle. The CDR3 length is 14 residues. The germline CDR1 and CDR2 sequences are LNHNV and YYDKDF (reference sequence). The CDR3, as DNA: TGTGCCACCAGCATCCGTACGGGCTACTACGAGCAGTACTTC. It translates to CATSIRTGYYEQYF.

This rearrangement joins TRBV5-6 to TRBJ1-5, with a possible D match to TRBD1 (5 bases). The CDR3 contains 17 residues. V was cut by 4 bases and J by 7 bases, with 24 bases left in between. CDR1 is SGHDT, CDR2 YYEEEE, per germline. The CDR3 sequence is CASSPRGVLSSAQPQHF. In DNA, the CDR3 is TGTGCCAGCAGCCCGAGAGGGGTCCTCTCGTCGGCCCAGCCCCAGCATTTT. The whole variable domain, remainder taken from reference TRBV5-6 and TRBJ1-5, is DAGVTQSPTHLIKTRGQQVTLRCSPKSGHDTVSWYQQALGQGPQFIFQYYEEEERQRGNFPDRFSGHQFPNYSSELNVNALLLGDSALYLCASSPRGVLSSAQPQHFGDGTRLSIL.

This chain joins TRBV7-6 and TRBJ2-1; D is unresolved. Per the germline V gene, CDR1 is SGHVS and CDR2 is FNYEAQ. This CDR3 contains 14 residues. The germline V and J ends were trimmed by 2 bases and 4 bases, with 9 bases remaining between them. The CDR3 coding sequence is TGTGCCAGCAGCTTACGTGCGAATTACAATGAGCAGTTCTTC. It codes for CASSLRANYNEQFF.

V usage is TRBV30 and J usage is TRBJ2-3, with 13 nucleotides matching TRBD2. Trimming removed 3 bases from V and 6 bases from J; junction bases left unmatched: 18. Looked up from germline, CDR1 is GTSNPN and CDR2 is SVGIG (reference sequence). This CDR3 is 19 amino acids long. CDR3: CAWSTKMGGLAGDLDTQYF. DNA of the CDR3: TGTGCCTGGAGCACGAAAATGGGAGGACTAGCGGGAGACCTCGATACGCAGTATTTT.

The V and J genes are TRBV27 and TRBJ2-1; D is unclear. The V gene's germline CDR1 is MNHEY and CDR2 SMNVEV (reference sequence). The CDR3 runs to 15 residues. V lost 5 bases and J 5 bases, leaving 16 bases between the germline ends. The CDR3 spells CASSPRLRLHNEQFF. The CDR3 nucleotides read TGTGCCAGCAGTCCCCGTTTACGGCTCCACAATGAGCAGTTCTTC.

This chain links TRBV7-6 with TRBJ2-3; 13 positions match TRBD2. J gave up 3 bases and V 5 bases, and 5 bases lay outside the gene matches. Germline V lookup: CDR1 SGHVS, CDR2 FNYEAQ. This CDR3 region has 16 residues. The CDR3 DNA sequence: TGTGCCAGCAGCCCTGGACTAGCGGGAGAGACAGATACGCAGTATTTT. It is translated as CASSPGLAGETDTQYF.

This clone showed up just once. V is TRBV18 and J is TRBJ2-4; 7 bases align to TRBD1. Germline V CDR1 and CDR2: KGHSH, LQKENI. Trimming took 6 bases from V and 0 from J; bases not matched to a gene: 14. The CDR3 spans 18 residues. The CDR3 region has the DNA TGTGCCAGCTCGATCAGACAGGGCAGGTCACTAGCCAAAAACATTCAGTACTTC. This codes for CASSIRQGRSLAKNIQYF.

The chain employs TRBV5-1 and TRBJ2-7; 9 bases are a match to TRBD1. This CDR3 contains 17 residues. With 4 bases clipped from V and 5 bases from J, the junction kept 16 bases outside the gene matches. CDR1 is SGHRS and CDR2 is YFSETQ in the germline V gene. Here the CDR3 DNA reads TGCGCCAGCAGCCCAAAAGACTCCGGGACAGGGTTCCACGAGCAGTACTTC. This sequence encodes CASSPKDSGTGFHEQYF.

The V gene is TRBV29-1, the J gene TRBJ2-7; D might be TRBD1 (6 bases). Germline lookup yields CDR1 SQVTM and CDR2 ANQGSEA. The CDR3 runs to 12 residues. V was shortened by 7 bases and J by 6 bases, with 16 bases between the two germline ends. The CDR3 DNA sequence: TGCAGCGCTCAGACAGGCCGACGCGAGCAGTACTTC. Residues: CSAQTGRREQYF.

V gene TRBV27 combines with J gene TRBJ2-3; 11 nucleotides line up with TRBD2. The trim removed 7 bases at V and 4 bases at J, leaving 4 bases unmatched. This CDR3 has 14 amino acids. CDR1 and CDR2 from the germline V gene are MNHEY and SMNVEV (reference sequence). In DNA form, the CDR3 reads TGTGCCAGCAAAACTAGCGGGAGATCAGATACGCAGTATTTT. It encodes CASKTSGRSDTQYF.

This sequence joins TRBV6-5 and TRBJ2-7, with 10 bases aligning to TRBD1. Germline CDR1 MNHEY, CDR2 SVGAGI. This CDR3 is built from 14 residues. V dropped 2 bases and J dropped 4; count of bases not matched to a gene: 2. The CDR3 nucleotides read TGTGCCAGCAGTTACCGGGGACAGGGGTACGAGCAGTACTTC. This translates into CASSYRGQGYEQYF.

The V and J genes are TRBV10-3 and TRBJ2-7; 10 bases align to TRBD1. With 6 bases clipped from V and 6 bases from J, the junction kept 8 bases outside the gene matches. Germline values: CDR1 ENHRY, CDR2 SYGVKD. This CDR3 is built from 14 residues. Here the CDR3 DNA reads TGTGCCATCAGCGCTGGACAGGGGGTCGGCGAGCAGTACTTC. This gives the protein CAISAGQGVGEQYF.